These 29 T cell receptor beta chains originate from one sample sequenced in a study of early T cells in non-severe SARS-CoV-2 infection (TCRdb year 2021). To prepare the library, 5' RACE was applied. The sequencing machine was a NextSeq 500. The public reads were reprocessed in TCRdb via fastp at Q25 and MiXCR, keeping in-frame beta chains. Rows with one shared CDR3 protein collapse into an entry with the most common genes and DNA. Recorded for this sample are some 88,000 distinct CDR3 sequences; over 15% of them occurred a single time. The ten top clones hold approximately 5.1% of the sample. Material: whole blood, obtained at baseline. These receptors were collected from an adult who was a healthcare worker with PCR-confirmed SARS-CoV-2 infection or an uninfected control (not recorded which).

This clonotype was picked up many times. The chain links TRBV28 to TRBJ1-3; possible D gene TRBD1, 5 bases. Trimming stripped 1 base from V and 2 bases from J, with 9 bases between. Looked up from germline, CDR1 is MDHEN and CDR2 is SYDVKM. The CDR3 is 15 residues long. The CDR3 here is CASSLYQDTGNTIYF. In nucleotides, the CDR3 is TGTGCCAGCAGTTTATACCAGGACACTGGAAACACCATATATTTT. Drawing the rest from reference TRBV28 and TRBJ1-3, the complete variable domain is DVKVTQSSRYLVKRTGEKVFLECVQDMDHENMFWYRQDPGLGLRLIYFSYDVKMKEKGDIPEGYSVSREKKERFSLILESASTNQTSMYLCASSLYQDTGNTIYFGEGSWLTVV.

The chain employs TRBV12-3 or TRBV12-4 and TRBJ2-7; TRBD2 might be the D (6 bases). The germline V and J ends were trimmed by 5 bases and 2 bases, with 13 bases remaining between them. The CDR3 runs to 14 residues. The CDR3 reads CASSPPGRPYEQYF. The CDR3 nucleotides are TGTGCCAGCAGTCCTCCCGGGAGACCCTACGAGCAGTACTTC.

This clonotype has just a few counts. The rearrangement joins TRBV11-2 to TRBJ2-3; 12 nucleotides align to TRBD1. V dropped 5 bases and J dropped 0; count of bases not matched to a gene: 6. This CDR3 has 17 amino acids. Germline V gives CDR1 SGHAT, CDR2 FQNNGV. The CDR3 sequence: CASSTWDRGPSTDTQYF. CDR3 nucleotides: TGTGCCAGCAGCACCTGGGACAGGGGGCCTAGCACAGATACGCAGTATTTT.

This sequence joins TRBV7-9 and TRBJ2-2, with 8 bases that match TRBD2. V shed 2 bases and J 1 base; nucleotides not matched to a gene: 3. The CDR3 is 16 residues long. Germline-derived CDR1 and CDR2 are SEHNR and FQNEAQ (reference sequence). The CDR3 region is CASSLLAGMNTGELFF. The CDR3 region has the DNA TGTGCCAGCAGCTTATTAGCGGGGATGAACACCGGGGAGCTGTTTTTT.

This clonotype was detected a few times. The chain uses TRBV5-5 and TRBJ2-3; D not resolved. The CDR3 has 14 amino acids. Per germline, CDR1 SGHKS and CDR2 YYEKEE (reference sequence). V shed 0 bases and J shed 2 bases, with 7 bases lying between them. The CDR3 loop is CASSLEQNTDTQYF. Here the CDR3 DNA reads TGTGCCAGCAGCTTGGAACAGAACACAGATACGCAGTATTTT. The whole variable domain, filled in from reference TRBV5-5 and TRBJ2-3, reads DAGVTQSPTHLIKTRGQQVTLRCSPISGHKSVSWYQQVLGQGPQFIFQYYEKEERGRGNFPDRFSARQFPNYSSELNVNALLLGDSALYLCASSLEQNTDTQYFGPGTRLTVL.

V usage is TRBV4-3 and J usage is TRBJ2-1, with D perhaps matching TRBD2 (6 bases). Looked up from germline, CDR1 is LGHNA and CDR2 is YSLEER. The CDR3 sequence is 18 residues long. Trimming took 0 bases from V and 4 from J, leaving 19 bases between them. The CDR3 region is CASSQDPLGGFSYNEQFF. For the CDR3, the DNA is TGCGCCAGCAGCCAAGACCCCCTAGGAGGGTTTAGTTACAATGAGCAGTTCTTC.

This rearrangement joins TRBV28 to TRBJ1-1, with a possible D match to TRBD1 (5 bases). The length of the CDR3 is 13 residues. V lost 4 bases, J lost 4 bases, and 10 bases lay in between. From germline, CDR1 is MDHEN and CDR2 SYDVKM. The CDR3 DNA is TGTGCCAGCAGTTGGGTTAGGGGCACTGAAGCTTTCTTT. It translates to CASSWVRGTEAFF.

V gene TRBV2 combines with J gene TRBJ1-5; D ambiguous. V gave up 6 bases and J gave up 0 bases, with 9 bases separating them. The CDR3 has 14 amino acids. CDR1 and CDR2 from the germline V gene are SNHLY and FYNNEI. CDR3 region: CASSYLDSNQPQHF. The DNA of the CDR3 is TGTGCCAGCAGCTACTTGGATAGCAATCAGCCCCAGCATTTT.

This sequence joins TRBV7-9 and TRBJ1-3; D uncertain. Trimming stripped 3 bases from V and 0 bases from J, with 15 bases between. CDR3 length equals 17 residues. Germline lookup yields CDR1 SEHNR and CDR2 FQNEAQ (reference sequence). CDR3 protein: CASSFWAPDVSGNTIYF. In DNA form, the CDR3 reads TGTGCCAGCAGCTTCTGGGCTCCGGACGTCTCTGGAAACACCATATATTTT.

The chain has TRBV9 and TRBJ2-5; D is uncertain. Germline V gene lookup returns CDR1 SGDLS and CDR2 YYNGEE. CDR3 length: 14 amino acids. Trimming took 0 bases from V and 1 from J, leaving 7 bases between them. This CDR3 reads CASSVDLGQETQYF. DNA for the CDR3: TGTGCCAGCAGCGTAGATTTGGGCCAAGAGACCCAGTACTTC.

This clonotype was recorded at least ten times. The chain joins TRBV7-3 to TRBJ2-1; D is possibly TRBD1 or TRBD2 (5 bases each). The CDR3 covers 15 residues. V was clipped by 2 bases and J by 5 bases, with 13 bases between them. The germline V gene encodes CDR1 SGHTA and CDR2 FQGTGA. This CDR3 is CASSLGGGRNNEQFF. The CDR3 DNA sequence: TGTGCCAGCAGCTTAGGGGGTGGTAGAAACAATGAGCAGTTCTTC.

A few counts support this clonotype. The CDR3 DNA reads as TGTGCCAGCAGCCTAGCGGGAGTCGGGCAGTTCTTC. Amino acids: CASSLAGVGQFF. This chain links TRBV3-1 with TRBJ2-1, with 9 bases that match TRBD2. The germline V gene encodes CDR1 LGHDT and CDR2 YNNKEL (reference sequence). The CDR3 spans 12 residues. V gave up 4 bases and J gave up 12 bases; unmatched junction bases: 4.

This clonotype was seen more than once but under ten times. The chain carries TRBV10-3 and TRBJ2-2, with 9 bases lining up with TRBD1. V lost 4 bases and J lost 5; bases outside the gene matches: 5. The germline V gene has CDR1 ENHRY and CDR2 SYGVKD. This CDR3 is 15 amino acids long. The CDR3 is CAISGPGQGTGELFF. CDR3 bases: TGTGCCATCAGTGGACCGGGACAGGGTACCGGGGAGCTGTTTTTT.

This clonotype was counted between two and nine times. This chain uses TRBV6-1 with TRBJ1-5, with D perhaps matching TRBD1 (6 bases). V was shortened by 2 bases and J by 4 bases, with 15 bases between the two germline ends. The CDR3 is made up of 16 amino acids. CDR1 is MNHNS, CDR2 SASEGT, per germline. The CDR3 reads CASSELTGSANQPQHF. CDR3 nucleotide sequence: TGTGCCAGCAGTGAACTTACAGGGTCTGCGAATCAGCCCCAGCATTTT.

The V call is TRBV20-1, the J call TRBJ2-5, with 11 bases identical to TRBD2. CDR1 and CDR2 (germline): DFQATT, SNEGSKA (reference sequence). V shed 3 bases, J shed 1 base, and the junction held 10 bases outside the gene matches. The CDR3 sequence is 17 residues long. The CDR3 reads CSARHLTSGTFQETQYF. The CDR3 nucleotides read TGCAGTGCTAGGCATCTGACTAGCGGGACATTCCAAGAGACCCAGTACTTC.

A few counts support this clonotype. The chain uses TRBV5-1 and TRBJ2-1; D unresolved. The germline CDR1 and CDR2 sequences are SGHRS and YFSETQ. The CDR3 length is 13 residues. Trimming shortened V by 0 bases and J by 4 bases, and 5 bases separated the two germline ends. The DNA of the CDR3 is TGCGCCAGCAGCTTGGGCTTTTACAATGAGCAGTTCTTC. It yields the protein CASSLGFYNEQFF. The complete variable domain, with remaining parts taken from reference TRBV5-1 and TRBJ2-1, reads KAGVTQTPRYLIKTRGQQVTLSCSPISGHRSVSWYQQTPGQGLQFLFEYFSETQRNKGNFPGRFSGRQFSNSRSEMNVSTLELGDSALYLCASSLGFYNEQFFGPGTRLTVL.

The chain employs TRBV5-4 and TRBJ2-7; D is perhaps TRBD2 (5 bases). Between the trimmed V and J ends, which lost 4 bases and 2 bases, there was a span of 16 bases. This CDR3 has 15 amino acids. The germline gives CDR1 SGHNT, CDR2 YYREEE (reference sequence). CDR3 amino acids: CASSKEGGLPYEQYF. The CDR3 nucleotides are TGTGCCAGCAGCAAAGAAGGAGGCCTACCCTACGAGCAGTACTTC.

The table lists this clonotype with a few counts. Germline and junction disagree at one end, which may indicate a read error. The rearrangement joins TRBV4-1 to TRBJ2-5, with D unresolved. There are 12 residues in the CDR3. The V gene's germline CDR1 is MGHRA and CDR2 YSYEKL. The CDR3 DNA follows: TGTGCCAGCAGCCAACGTGGGGAGACCCAGTACTTC. This translates into CASSQRGETQYF.

The J gene is TRBJ1-2, the V gene TRBV7-9; 9 bases fit TRBD1. Germline V CDR1 and CDR2: SEHNR, FQNEAQ (reference sequence). This CDR3 region has 14 residues. The trim removed 6 bases at V and 5 bases at J, leaving 7 bases unmatched. The CDR3 loop is CASSPPGQGYGYTF. CDR3 DNA sequence: TGTGCCAGCAGTCCACCGGGACAGGGATATGGCTACACCTTC.

This clonotype has more than one count but fewer than ten. The chain employs TRBV7-2 and TRBJ2-1, with 7 bases matching TRBD1. CDR1 is SGHTA, CDR2 FQGNSA, per germline. V lost 3 bases and J lost 6; bases outside the gene matches: 11. This CDR3 has 16 amino acids. The CDR3 DNA sequence: TGTGCCAGCAGCTTGAACCGGGACAGTATATTCAATGAGCAGTTCTTC. This translates into CASSLNRDSIFNEQFF.

J is TRBJ2-2 and V is TRBV7-8; TRBD1 matches 9 bases. Per germline, CDR1 SGHVS and CDR2 FQNEAQ. The CDR3 consists of 16 residues. V shed 0 bases and J 5 bases; nucleotides not matched to a gene: 4. The CDR3 nucleotides are TGTGCCAGCAGCTTAGCCGGGACAGGGATGACCGGGGAGCTGTTTTTT. Protein sequence: CASSLAGTGMTGELFF. Full variable domain (rest looked up from reference TRBV7-8 and TRBJ2-2): GAGVSQSPRYKVAKRGQDVALRCDPISGHVSLFWYQQALGQGPEFLTYFQNEAQLDKSGLPSDRFFAERPEGSVSTLKIQRTQQEDSAVYLCASSLAGTGMTGELFFGEGSRLTVL.

This clonotype was counted between two and nine times. The V and J genes are TRBV11-2 and TRBJ2-1; 12 bases agree with TRBD2. The germline gives CDR1 SGHAT, CDR2 FQNNGV. The CDR3 covers 16 residues. With 5 bases clipped from V and 7 bases from J, the junction kept 9 bases outside the gene matches. The CDR3 protein is CASSLTTSGSRNEQFF. CDR3 DNA sequence: TGTGCCAGCAGCCTTACGACTAGCGGGAGTCGTAATGAGCAGTTCTTC.

This clonotype turned up a few times. The V call is TRBV12-3 or TRBV12-4, the J call TRBJ2-7; 7 bases are shared with TRBD2. The CDR3 covers 13 residues. Trimming cost V 7 bases and J 2 bases; bases outside gene matches: 5. CDR3 loop: CASTLGGAYEQYF. The CDR3 coding sequence is TGTGCCAGCACCCTGGGAGGGGCCTACGAGCAGTACTTC.

This clonotype was observed at least ten times. The rearrangement joins TRBV2 to TRBJ2-3, with 10 bases aligning to TRBD2. This CDR3 has 15 amino acids. Germline V CDR1 and CDR2: SNHLY, FYNNEI. V shed 11 bases, J shed 7 bases, and the junction held 15 bases outside the gene matches. The CDR3 DNA reads TGTGCCGGCGGAGGTGGACTAGCGGATTCGAATACGCAGTATTTT. Protein: CAGGGGLADSNTQYF.

The V call is TRBV7-2, the J call TRBJ2-7; D might be TRBD2 (6 bases). CDR1 is SGHTA, CDR2 FQGNSA, per germline. The V end was cut by 3 bases, the J end by 2 bases, with 14 bases between. The CDR3 consists of 15 residues. CDR3 nucleotides: TGTGCCAGCAGCTTCGTTCCGGGACTTGCCTACGAGCAGTACTTC. Residues: CASSFVPGLAYEQYF. Full variable domain (outside the CDR3, taken from reference TRBV7-2 and TRBJ2-7): GAGVSQSPSNKVTEKGKDVELRCDPISGHTALYWYRQSLGQGLEFLIYFQGNSAPDKSGLPSDRFSAERTGGSVSTLTIQRTQQEDSAVYLCASSFVPGLAYEQYFGPGTRLTVT.

The V call is TRBV19, the J call TRBJ1-2; the D is unclear. The CDR3 has 13 residues. Trimming stripped 9 bases from V and 8 bases from J, with 19 bases between. Germline V gene lookup returns CDR1 LNHDA and CDR2 SQIVND (reference sequence). CDR3 protein: CASHIGKGYGYTF. CDR3 in DNA: TGTGCCAGCCACATCGGGAAAGGCTACGGCTACACCTTC. The full variable domain, in which reference TRBV19 and TRBJ1-2 provide the parts outside the CDR3, is DGGITQSPKYLFRKEGQNVTLSCEQNLNHDAMYWYRQDPGQGLRLIYYSQIVNDFQKGDIAEGYSVSREKKESFPLTVTSAQKNPTAFYLCASHIGKGYGYTFGSGTRLTVV.

This clonotype has at least ten counts. The chain joins TRBV15 to TRBJ1-5; D not resolved. The V gene lost 0 bases and the J gene lost 5 bases, with 5 bases spanning the gap. The CDR3 is made up of 13 amino acids. Germline values: CDR1 LNHNV, CDR2 YYDKDF (reference sequence). CDR3: CATSRDSYQPQHF. For the CDR3, the DNA is TGTGCCACCAGCAGAGATTCTTATCAGCCCCAGCATTTT.

This clonotype has just a few counts. The chain carries TRBV5-5 and TRBJ1-6; D gene ambiguous. V dropped 0 bases and J dropped 3 bases, with 7 bases sitting between them. CDR1 is SGHKS and CDR2 is YYEKEE in the germline V gene (reference sequence). CDR3 size: 15 residues. The CDR3 sequence is CASSLGQFYNSPLHF. For the CDR3, the DNA is TGTGCCAGCAGCTTGGGGCAGTTCTATAATTCACCCCTCCACTTT.

This clonotype has a handful of counts. The chain recombines TRBV7-2 with TRBJ2-2, with D hard to call. The CDR3 consists of 14 residues. The ends were cut back, 1 base at V and 5 bases at J, with 8 bases in the middle. Germline V gene sequence: CDR1 SGHTA, CDR2 FQGNSA. Written as DNA, the CDR3 is TGTGCCAGCAGCTTAGTATCGGAAACCGGGGAGCTGTTTTTT. Residues: CASSLVSETGELFF.